The present TCR beta chain was sequenced within a study of T cell responses to AZD1222 COVID-19 vaccine. With regard to this clone: Its target is not known.

Profiled with immunoSEQ multiplex PCR; TCRdb holds only in-frame clones, not every one. The table has 100,000 to 150,000 clones, approximately 88% seen once. V was clipped by 3 bases and J by 4 bases, with 17 bases between them. There are 15 residues in the CDR3. CDR1 and CDR2 (germline): SGHRS, YFSETQ. General study results and limits: A rise in Spike-specific TCR breadth and depth followed two AZD1222 doses.

The starting material was peripheral blood, obtained on day 0 of MenACWY control vaccination. The V call is TRBV5-1, the J call TRBJ2-7; D uncertain. This TCR was sampled from an adult in good health. CDR3 loop: CASSSLTRLGYEQYF. Here the CDR3 DNA reads TGCGCCAGCAGCTCGCTCACGCGTCTTGGGTACGAGCAGTACTTC.